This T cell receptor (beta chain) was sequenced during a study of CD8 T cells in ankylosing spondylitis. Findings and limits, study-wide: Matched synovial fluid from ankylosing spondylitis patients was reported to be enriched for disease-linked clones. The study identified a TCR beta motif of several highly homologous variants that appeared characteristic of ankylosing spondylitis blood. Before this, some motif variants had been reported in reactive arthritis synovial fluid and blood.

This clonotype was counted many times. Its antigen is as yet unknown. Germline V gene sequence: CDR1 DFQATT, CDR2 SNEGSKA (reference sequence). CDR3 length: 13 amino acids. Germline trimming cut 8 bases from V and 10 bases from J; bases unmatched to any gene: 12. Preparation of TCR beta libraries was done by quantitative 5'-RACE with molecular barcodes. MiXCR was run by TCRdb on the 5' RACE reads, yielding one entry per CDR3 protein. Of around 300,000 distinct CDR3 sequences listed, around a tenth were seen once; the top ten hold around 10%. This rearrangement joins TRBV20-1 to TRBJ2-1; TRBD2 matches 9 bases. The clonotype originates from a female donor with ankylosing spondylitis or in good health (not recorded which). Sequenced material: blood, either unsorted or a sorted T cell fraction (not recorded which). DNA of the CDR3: TGCAGTCCTTTAAAGGCGGGGGGGCGCGAGCAGTTCTTC. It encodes CSPLKAGGREQFF.